This is a list of T cell receptor beta chains from one sample in a study of blood T cell repertoires in COVID-19. TCRdb's table, derived via immunoSEQ multiplex PCR, lists solely in-frame clones and lacks some. Among approximately 120,000 clones, about 74% were seen once, and the ten largest hold about 6.3%. Sequencing input: peripheral blood. The source is a man older than 75 with COVID-19, enrolled during active disease. CDR3s include the opening cysteine and the closing phenylalanine or tryptophan. Each record gives: D gene, V gene, J gene, CDR3 protein. The D gene is left open where the match is weak.

D: NA; V: TRBV19; J: TRBJ2-2; CDR3: CASSIDYNTGELFF
D: NA; V: TRBV5-5; J: TRBJ1-3; CDR3: CASSWAASGNTIYF
D: NA; V: TRBV7-2; J: TRBJ1-1; CDR3: CASSLERNTEAFF
D: NA; V: TRBV28; J: TRBJ1-5; CDR3: CASSLLGGSNQPQHF
D: TRBD1; V: TRBV19; J: TRBJ1-4; CDR3: CASSRGQGAANEKLFF
D: NA; V: TRBV5-1; J: TRBJ2-5; CDR3: CASSSPEGVATQYF
D: NA; V: TRBV2; J: TRBJ1-2; CDR3: CASIPGSTRTYGYTF
D: TRBD1; V: TRBV7-9; J: TRBJ2-1; CDR3: CASSLGGQRTYNEQFF
D: NA; V: TRBV5-1; J: TRBJ2-2; CDR3: CASSLLPNTGELFF
D: TRBD1; V: TRBV27; J: TRBJ2-5; CDR3: CASSPLDRGETQYF
D: NA; V: TRBV28; J: TRBJ1-1; CDR3: CASCPVLNTEAFF
D: TRBD1; V: TRBV27; J: TRBJ1-2; CDR3: CASSFSFPQGQVIRGYTF
D: TRBD1; V: TRBV25-1; J: TRBJ1-6; CDR3: CASSALDRENSPLHF
D: NA; V: TRBV2; J: TRBJ1-4; CDR3: CASRTAATNEKLFF
D: TRBD1; V: TRBV7-9; J: TRBJ2-5; CDR3: CASSLGQGNLPGETQYF
D: TRBD1; V: TRBV6-5; J: TRBJ2-1; CDR3: CASRRDRGTDEQFF
D: TRBD1; V: TRBV5-5; J: TRBJ1-4; CDR3: CASSLDVGTGAEKLFF
D: TRBD2; V: TRBV7-2; J: TRBJ2-3; CDR3: CASSFTTSGDSQYF
D: TRBD1; V: TRBV18; J: TRBJ1-1; CDR3: CASSPQNGGQGGTEAFF
D: NA; V: TRBV4-2; J: TRBJ2-3; CDR3: CASSQGDVLVADTQYF
D: TRBD2; V: TRBV9; J: TRBJ2-1; CDR3: CASSSGTSGSSYNEQFF
D: NA; V: TRBV3-1/TRBV3-2; J: TRBJ1-5; CDR3: CASSQDTWQPQHF
D: TRBD1; V: TRBV11-2; J: TRBJ2-1; CDR3: CASSLDSGGPFF
D: TRBD2; V: TRBV18; J: TRBJ2-7; CDR3: CASSPSGSAYEQYF
D: NA; V: TRBV2; J: TRBJ2-1; CDR3: CASSGEGDEQFF
D: TRBD2; V: TRBV29-1; J: TRBJ2-1; CDR3: CSVEGTSGRYNEQFF
D: NA; V: TRBV5-5; J: TRBJ1-5; CDR3: CASSFSSRDFQPQHF
D: NA; V: TRBV11-3; J: TRBJ2-2; CDR3: CASSLGGSGRDGELFF
D: TRBD1; V: TRBV7-3; J: TRBJ1-5; CDR3: CASSRTGDLRRNQPQHF
D: NA; V: TRBV29-1; J: TRBJ2-7; CDR3: CSVETASYEQYF
D: TRBD1; V: TRBV7-9; J: TRBJ1-1; CDR3: CASSRTGGFAEAFF
D: TRBD1; V: TRBV27; J: TRBJ1-5; CDR3: CASSGPGTGGNQPQHF
D: NA; V: TRBV28; J: TRBJ2-7; CDR3: CASRTLDYEQYF